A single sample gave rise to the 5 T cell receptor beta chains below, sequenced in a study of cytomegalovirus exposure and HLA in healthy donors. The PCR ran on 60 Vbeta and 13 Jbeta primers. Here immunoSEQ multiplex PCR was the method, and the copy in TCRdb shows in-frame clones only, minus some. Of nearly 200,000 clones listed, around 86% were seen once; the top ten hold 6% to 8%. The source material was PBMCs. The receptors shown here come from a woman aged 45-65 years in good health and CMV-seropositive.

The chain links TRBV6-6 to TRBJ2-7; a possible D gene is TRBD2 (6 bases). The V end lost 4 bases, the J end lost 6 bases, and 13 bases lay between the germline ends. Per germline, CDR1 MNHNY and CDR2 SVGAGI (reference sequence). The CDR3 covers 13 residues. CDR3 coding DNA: TGTGCCAGCAGTTTCGGACTGGGGGGCGAGCAGTACTTC. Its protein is CASSFGLGGEQYF.

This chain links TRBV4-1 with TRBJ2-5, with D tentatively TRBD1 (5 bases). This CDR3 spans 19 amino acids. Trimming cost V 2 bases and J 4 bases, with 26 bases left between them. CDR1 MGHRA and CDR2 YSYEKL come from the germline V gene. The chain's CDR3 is CASSQTGQDRLGRRETQYF. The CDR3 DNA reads TGCGCCAGCAGCCAAACGGGTCAAGACAGATTAGGACGAAGAGAGACCCAGTACTTC.

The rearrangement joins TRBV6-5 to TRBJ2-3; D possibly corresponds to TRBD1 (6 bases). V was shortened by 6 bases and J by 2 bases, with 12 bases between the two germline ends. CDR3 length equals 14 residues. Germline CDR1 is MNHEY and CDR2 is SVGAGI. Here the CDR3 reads CASSRRQATDTQYF. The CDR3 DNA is TGTGCCAGCAGCAGACGACAGGCCACAGATACGCAGTATTTT.

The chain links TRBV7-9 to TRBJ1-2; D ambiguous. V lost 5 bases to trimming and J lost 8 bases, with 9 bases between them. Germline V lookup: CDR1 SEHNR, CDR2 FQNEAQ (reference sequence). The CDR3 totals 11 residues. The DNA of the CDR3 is TGTGCCAGCAGCCGTTTACTGGGCTACACCTTC. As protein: CASSRLLGYTF.

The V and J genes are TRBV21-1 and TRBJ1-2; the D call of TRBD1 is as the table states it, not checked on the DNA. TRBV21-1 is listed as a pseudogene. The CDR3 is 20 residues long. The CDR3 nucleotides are TGTGCCAGCAGCAAAAAGGAAAAAAAGGGGACAGGGGGTTCTAACTATGGCTACACCTTC. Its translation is CASSKKEKKGTGGSNYGYTF.